This TCR beta chain was found in a study of blood T cell repertoires in COVID-19. The wider study: Collection of acute and convalescent COVID-19 samples took place in the United States, Italy and Spain. Sources were T cells, B-cell-depleted T cells, or PBMCs; the material itself was cDNA or gDNA.

Original processing notes: Amplification with reference gene primers provided the estimates of nucleated cell counts. Assay used: immunoSEQ multiplex PCR; TCRdb lists only in-frame clones, some missing. V and J calls plus clone size are reproduced from that table; the DNA served to infer D and trimming. This sample has 40,000 or so clones, with around 90% found just once. Deletions cut 5 bases from V and 2 bases from J, with 13 bases between. Germline V gene lookup returns CDR1 LGHNA and CDR2 YNFKEQ. The CDR3 totals 16 residues. Sequences were obtained from peripheral blood. The V call is TRBV4-2, the J call TRBJ2-6; D is unresolved. This clonotype was obtained from a man aged 50-59 years with active COVID-19. The CDR3 DNA is TGTGCCAGCAGCGAGAACAGTGGTACTGGGGCCAACGTCCTGACTTTC. Protein: CASSENSGTGANVLTF.